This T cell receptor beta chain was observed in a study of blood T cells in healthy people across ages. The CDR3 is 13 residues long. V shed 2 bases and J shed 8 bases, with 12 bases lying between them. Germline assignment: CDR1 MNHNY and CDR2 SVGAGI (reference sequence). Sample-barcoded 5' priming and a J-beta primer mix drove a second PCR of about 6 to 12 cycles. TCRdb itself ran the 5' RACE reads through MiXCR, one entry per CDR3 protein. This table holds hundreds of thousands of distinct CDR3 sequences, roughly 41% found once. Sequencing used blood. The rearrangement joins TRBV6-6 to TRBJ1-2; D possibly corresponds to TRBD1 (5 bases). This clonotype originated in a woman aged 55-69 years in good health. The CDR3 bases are TGTGCCAGCAGTTACAAGGAGGGGTGGGGCTACACCTTC. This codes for CASSYKEGWGYTF.